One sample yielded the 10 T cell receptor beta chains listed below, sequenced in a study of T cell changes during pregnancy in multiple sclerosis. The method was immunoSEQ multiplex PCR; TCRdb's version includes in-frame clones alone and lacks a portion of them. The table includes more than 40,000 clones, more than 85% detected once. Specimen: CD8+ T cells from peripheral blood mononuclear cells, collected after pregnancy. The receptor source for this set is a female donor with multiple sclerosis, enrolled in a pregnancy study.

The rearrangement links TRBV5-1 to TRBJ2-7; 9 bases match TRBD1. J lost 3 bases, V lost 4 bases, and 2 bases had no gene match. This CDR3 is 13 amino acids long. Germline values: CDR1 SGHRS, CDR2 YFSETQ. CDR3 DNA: TGCGCCAGCAGCGGGGACAGGGTCTACGAGCAGTACTTC. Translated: CASSGDRVYEQYF.

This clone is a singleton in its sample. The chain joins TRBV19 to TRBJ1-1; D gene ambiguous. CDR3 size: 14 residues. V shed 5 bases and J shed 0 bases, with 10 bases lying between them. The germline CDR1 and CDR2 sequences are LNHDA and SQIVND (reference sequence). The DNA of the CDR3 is TGTGCCAGTAGTCCGCGTTCCATGAACACTGAAGCTTTCTTT. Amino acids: CASSPRSMNTEAFF.

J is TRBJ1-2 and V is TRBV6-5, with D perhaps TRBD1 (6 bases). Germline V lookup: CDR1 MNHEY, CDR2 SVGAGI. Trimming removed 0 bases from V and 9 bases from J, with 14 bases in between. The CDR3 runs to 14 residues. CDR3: CASSYSKRGYRYTF. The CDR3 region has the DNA TGTGCCAGCAGTTACTCGAAGAGGGGGTATCGCTACACCTTC.

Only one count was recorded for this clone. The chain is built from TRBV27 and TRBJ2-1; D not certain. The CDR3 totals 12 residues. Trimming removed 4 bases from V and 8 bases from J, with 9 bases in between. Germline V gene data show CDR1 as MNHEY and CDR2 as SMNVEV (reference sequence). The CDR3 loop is CASSSAGHEQFF. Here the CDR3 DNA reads TGTGCCAGCAGTTCCGCCGGTCATGAGCAGTTCTTC.

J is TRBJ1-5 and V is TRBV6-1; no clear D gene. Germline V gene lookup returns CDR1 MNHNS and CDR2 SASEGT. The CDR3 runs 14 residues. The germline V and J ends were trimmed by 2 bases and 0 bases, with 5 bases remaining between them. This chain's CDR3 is CASSELDSNQPQHF. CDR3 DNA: TGTGCCAGCAGTGAACTAGATAGCAATCAGCCCCAGCATTTT.

The CDR3 DNA follows: TGTGCCAGCAGCTTTAATGCCTACGAGCAGTACTTC. This gives the protein CASSFNAYEQYF. The chain carries TRBV7-9 and TRBJ2-7; D remains unclear. Germline assignment: CDR1 SEHNR and CDR2 FQNEAQ (reference sequence). The V gene lost 3 bases and the J gene lost 2 bases, with 5 bases spanning the gap. The CDR3 totals 12 residues.

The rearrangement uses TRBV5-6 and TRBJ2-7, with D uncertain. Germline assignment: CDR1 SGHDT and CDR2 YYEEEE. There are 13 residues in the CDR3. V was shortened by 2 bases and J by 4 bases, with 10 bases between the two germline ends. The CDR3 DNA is TGTGCCAGCAGCTTAAGTCGGTCTTACGAGCAGTACTTC. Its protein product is CASSLSRSYEQYF.

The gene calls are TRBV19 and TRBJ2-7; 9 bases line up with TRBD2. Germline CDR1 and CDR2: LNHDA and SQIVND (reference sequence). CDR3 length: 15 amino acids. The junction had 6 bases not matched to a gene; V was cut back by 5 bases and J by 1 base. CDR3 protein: CASSLEGLASYEQYF. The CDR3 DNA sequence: TGTGCCAGTAGTCTTGAGGGACTAGCATCCTACGAGCAGTACTTC.

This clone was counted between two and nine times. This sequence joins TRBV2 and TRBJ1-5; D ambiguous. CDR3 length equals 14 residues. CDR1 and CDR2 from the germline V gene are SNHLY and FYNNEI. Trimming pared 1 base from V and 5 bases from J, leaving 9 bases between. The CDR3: CASSEGLYHQPQHF. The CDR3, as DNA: TGTGCCAGCAGTGAAGGTTTGTATCATCAGCCCCAGCATTTT. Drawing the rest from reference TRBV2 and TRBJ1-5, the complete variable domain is EPEVTQTPSHQVTQMGQEVILRCVPISNHLYFYWYRQILGQKVEFLVSFYNNEISEKSEIFDDQFSVERPDGSNFTLKIRSTKLEDSAMYFCASSEGLYHQPQHFGDGTRLSIL.

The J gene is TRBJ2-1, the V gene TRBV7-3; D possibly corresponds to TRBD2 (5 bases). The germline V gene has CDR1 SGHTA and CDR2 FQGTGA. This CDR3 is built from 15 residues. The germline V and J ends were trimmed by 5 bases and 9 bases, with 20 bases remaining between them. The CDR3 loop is CASSPTEALSVEQFF. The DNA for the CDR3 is TGTGCCAGCAGCCCCACGGAGGCTCTTAGCGTTGAGCAGTTCTTC.